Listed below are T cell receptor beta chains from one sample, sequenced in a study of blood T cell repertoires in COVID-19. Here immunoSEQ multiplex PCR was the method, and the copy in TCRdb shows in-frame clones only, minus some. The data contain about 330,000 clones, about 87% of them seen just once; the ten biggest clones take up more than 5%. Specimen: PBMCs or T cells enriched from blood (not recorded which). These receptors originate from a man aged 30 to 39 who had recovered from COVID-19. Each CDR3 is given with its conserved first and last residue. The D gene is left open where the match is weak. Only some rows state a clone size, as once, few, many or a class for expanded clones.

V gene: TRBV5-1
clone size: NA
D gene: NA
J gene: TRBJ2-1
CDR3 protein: CASSLEGQGNEQFF
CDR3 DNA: TGCGCCAGCAGCTTGGAAGGGCAGGGCAATGAGCAGTTCTTC

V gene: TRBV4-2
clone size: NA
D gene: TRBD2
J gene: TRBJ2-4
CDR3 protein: CASSQEASGGAPAKNIQYF
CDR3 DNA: TGTGCCAGCAGCCAAGAGGCTAGCGGGGGGGCCCCGGCCAAAAACATTCAGTACTTC

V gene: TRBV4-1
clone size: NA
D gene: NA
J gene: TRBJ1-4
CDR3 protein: CASSQVHRQTHNEKLFF
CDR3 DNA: TGCGCCAGCAGCCAAGTCCACCGACAGACCCACAATGAAAAACTGTTTTTT

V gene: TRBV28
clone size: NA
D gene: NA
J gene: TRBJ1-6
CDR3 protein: CASSLTVQSPLHF
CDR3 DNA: TGTGCCAGCAGTTTGACAGTACAATCACCCCTCCACTTT

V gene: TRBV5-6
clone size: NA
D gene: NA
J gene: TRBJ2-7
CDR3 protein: CASSLVAGDEQYF
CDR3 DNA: TGTGCCAGCAGCTTGGTGGCCGGGGACGAGCAGTACTTC

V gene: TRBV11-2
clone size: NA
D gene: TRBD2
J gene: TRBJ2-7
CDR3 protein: CASSQGLAGVYEQYF
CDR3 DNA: TGTGCCAGCAGCCAGGGACTAGCGGGGGTTTACGAGCAGTACTTC

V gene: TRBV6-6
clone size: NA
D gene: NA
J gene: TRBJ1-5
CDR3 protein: CATATGNGNQPQHF
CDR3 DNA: TGTGCCACCGCTACAGGGAATGGCAATCAGCCCCAGCATTTT

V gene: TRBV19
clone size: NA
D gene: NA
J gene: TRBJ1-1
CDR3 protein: CASSMGRQMNTEAFF
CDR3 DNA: TGTGCCAGTAGTATGGGTCGACAGATGAACACTGAAGCTTTCTTT

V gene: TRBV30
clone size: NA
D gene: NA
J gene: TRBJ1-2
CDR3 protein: CAWSNVGSGYTF
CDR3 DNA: TGTGCCTGGAGCAACGTGGGGAGCGGCTACACCTTC

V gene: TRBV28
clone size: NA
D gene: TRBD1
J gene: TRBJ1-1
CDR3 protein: CASSSGQGTTEAFF
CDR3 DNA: TGTGCCAGCAGTTCGGGACAGGGGACCACTGAAGCTTTCTTT

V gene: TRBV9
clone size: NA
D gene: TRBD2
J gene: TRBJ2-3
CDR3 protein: CASSVVGAGDTDTQYF
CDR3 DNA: TGTGCCAGCAGCGTAGTGGGAGCGGGGGACACAGATACGCAGTATTTT

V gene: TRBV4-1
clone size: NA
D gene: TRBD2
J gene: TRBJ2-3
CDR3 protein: CASSQRDYFTDTQYF
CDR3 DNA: TGCGCCAGCAGCCAGCGGGACTATTTCACAGATACGCAGTATTTT

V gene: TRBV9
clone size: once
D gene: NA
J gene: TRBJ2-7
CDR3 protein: CASSVAGSPLEQYF
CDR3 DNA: TGTGCCAGCAGCGTAGCGGGATCCCCGCTCGAGCAGTACTTC

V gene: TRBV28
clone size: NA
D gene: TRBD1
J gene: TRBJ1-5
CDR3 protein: CASSSQGHGQPQHF
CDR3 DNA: TGTGCCAGCAGTTCACAGGGGCACGGTCAGCCCCAGCATTTT

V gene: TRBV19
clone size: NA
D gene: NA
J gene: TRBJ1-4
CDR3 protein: CASRTPEGRGINEKLFF
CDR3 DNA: TGTGCCAGTAGGACCCCGGAGGGGCGTGGGATTAATGAAAAACTGTTTTTT

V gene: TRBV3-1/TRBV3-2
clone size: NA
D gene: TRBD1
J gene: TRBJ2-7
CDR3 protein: CASSLSGQGNEQYF
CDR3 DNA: TGTGCCAGCAGCCTCTCGGGACAGGGGAACGAGCAGTACTTC

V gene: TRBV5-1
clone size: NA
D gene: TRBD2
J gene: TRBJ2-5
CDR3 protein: CASSRTSGDPQQETQYF
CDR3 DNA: TGCGCCAGCAGTCGGACTAGCGGGGACCCCCAACAAGAGACCCAGTACTTC

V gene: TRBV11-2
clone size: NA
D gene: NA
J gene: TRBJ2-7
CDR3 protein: CASSLGAGLSEQYF
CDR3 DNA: TGTGCCAGCAGCTTAGGGGCAGGCCTCAGCGAGCAGTACTTC

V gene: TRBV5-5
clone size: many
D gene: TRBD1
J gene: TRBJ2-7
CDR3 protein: CASSLQGALPYEQYF
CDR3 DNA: TGTGCCAGCAGCTTACAGGGGGCTCTCCCTTACGAGCAGTACTTC

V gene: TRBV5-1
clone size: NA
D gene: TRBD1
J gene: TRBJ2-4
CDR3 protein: CASSLETGAGKNIQYF
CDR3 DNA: TGCGCCAGCAGCTTGGAGACAGGGGCCGGCAAAAACATTCAGTACTTC

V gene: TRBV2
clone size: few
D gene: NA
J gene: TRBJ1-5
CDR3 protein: CASRVSGNQPQHF
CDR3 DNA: TGTGCCAGCAGAGTCAGCGGGAATCAGCCCCAGCATTTT

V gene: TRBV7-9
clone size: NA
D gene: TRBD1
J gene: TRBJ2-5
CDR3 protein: CASSPRDRAQETQYF
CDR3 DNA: TGTGCCAGCAGCCCACGGGACAGGGCCCAAGAGACCCAGTACTTC

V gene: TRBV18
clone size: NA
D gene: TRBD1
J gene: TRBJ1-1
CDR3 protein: CASSPSRGGATEAFF
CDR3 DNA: TGTGCCAGCTCACCGTCGAGAGGGGGCGCCACTGAAGCTTTCTTT

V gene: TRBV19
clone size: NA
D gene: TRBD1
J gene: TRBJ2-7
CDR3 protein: CAEESRGQGSHEQYF
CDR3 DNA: TGTGCCGAAGAGTCCCGGGGACAGGGAAGCCACGAGCAGTACTTC

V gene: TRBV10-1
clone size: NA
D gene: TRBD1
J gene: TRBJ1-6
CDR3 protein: CASSDSFPGQYYNSPLHF
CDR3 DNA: TGCGCCAGCAGTGATTCATTTCCGGGACAGTACTATAATTCACCCCTCCACTTT

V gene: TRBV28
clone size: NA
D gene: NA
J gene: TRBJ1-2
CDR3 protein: CAPGRDSRGDGYTF
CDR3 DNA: TGTGCCCCGGGGAGGGATAGCAGGGGCGATGGCTACACCTTC

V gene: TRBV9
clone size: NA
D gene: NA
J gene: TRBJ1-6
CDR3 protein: CASRPSDSYNSPLHF
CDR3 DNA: TGTGCCAGCCGACCTTCGGACAGCTATAATTCACCCCTCCACTTT

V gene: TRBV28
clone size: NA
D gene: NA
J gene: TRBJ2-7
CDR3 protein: CASSNSWYGTGIYEQYF
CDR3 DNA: TGTGCCAGCAGCAATTCCTGGTACGGTACAGGGATCTACGAGCAGTACTTC

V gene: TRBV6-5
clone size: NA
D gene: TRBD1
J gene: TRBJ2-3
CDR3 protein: CASRVGQLSPDTQYF
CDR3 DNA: TGTGCCAGCAGGGTGGGACAGCTGTCCCCAGATACGCAGTATTTT

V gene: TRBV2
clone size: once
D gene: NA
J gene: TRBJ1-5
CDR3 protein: CASSQISGVLQPQHF
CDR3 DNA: TGTGCCAGCAGCCAAATATCAGGGGTACTTCAGCCCCAGCATTTT

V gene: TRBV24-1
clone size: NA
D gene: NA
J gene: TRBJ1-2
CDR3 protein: CATSGGNNYGYTF
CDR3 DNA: TGTGCCACCAGTGGAGGGAATAACTATGGCTACACCTTC

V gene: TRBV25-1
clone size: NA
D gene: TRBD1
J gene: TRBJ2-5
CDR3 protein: CASSSRQGEVAETQYF
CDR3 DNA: TGTGCCAGCAGTTCCAGACAGGGAGAAGTCGCAGAGACCCAGTACTTC

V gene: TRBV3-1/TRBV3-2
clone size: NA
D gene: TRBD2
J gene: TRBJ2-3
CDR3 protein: CASSQRTTSGAFTDTQYF
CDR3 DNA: TGTGCCAGCAGCCAAAGGACAACTAGCGGGGCTTTCACAGATACGCAGTATTTT

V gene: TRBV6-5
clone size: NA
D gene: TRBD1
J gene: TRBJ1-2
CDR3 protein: CASRKVQGSGYTF
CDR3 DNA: TGTGCCAGCAGGAAAGTACAGGGGTCGGGCTACACCTTC

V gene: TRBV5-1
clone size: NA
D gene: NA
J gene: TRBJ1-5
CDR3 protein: CASSPDTNQPQHF
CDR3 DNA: TGCGCCAGCAGCCCGGACACAAATCAGCCCCAGCATTTT

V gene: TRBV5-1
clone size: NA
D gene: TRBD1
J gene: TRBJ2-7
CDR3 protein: CASSLAGTGGLSVNF
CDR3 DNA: TGCGCCAGCAGCTTGGCCGGGACAGGGGGACTGTCTGTCAACTTC

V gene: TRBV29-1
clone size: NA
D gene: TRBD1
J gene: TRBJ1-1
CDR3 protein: CSVEGRTGKRGYKGEAFF
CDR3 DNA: TGCAGCGTTGAAGGAAGGACAGGGAAGAGGGGGTATAAGGGTGAAGCTTTCTTT

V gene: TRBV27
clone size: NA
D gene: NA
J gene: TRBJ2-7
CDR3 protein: CASYSKDRRYEQYF
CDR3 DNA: TGTGCCAGCTACTCCAAAGACAGGCGCTACGAGCAGTACTTC

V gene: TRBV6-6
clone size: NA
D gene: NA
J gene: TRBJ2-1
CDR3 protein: CASTALRGSYNEQFF
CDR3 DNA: TGTGCCAGCACCGCCCTCAGGGGCTCCTACAATGAGCAGTTCTTC

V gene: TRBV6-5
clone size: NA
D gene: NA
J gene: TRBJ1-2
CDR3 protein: CASSSGSNYGYTF
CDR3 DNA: TGTGCCAGCAGTTCGGGGTCTAACTATGGCTACACCTTC

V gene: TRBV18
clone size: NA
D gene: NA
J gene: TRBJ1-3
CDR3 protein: CASSSLTLTVSSGNTIYF
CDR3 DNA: TGTGCCAGCTCATCCCTTACGCTAACAGTGAGCTCTGGAAACACCATATATTTT

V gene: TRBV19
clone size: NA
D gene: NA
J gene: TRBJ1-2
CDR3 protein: CASSQEGIYGYTF
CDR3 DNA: TGTGCCAGTAGCCAGGAGGGAATTTATGGCTACACCTTC

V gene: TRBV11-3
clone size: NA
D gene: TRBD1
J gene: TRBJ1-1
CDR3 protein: CASSLGDRGQPNTEAFF
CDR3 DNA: TGTGCCAGCAGCTTAGGGGACAGGGGGCAACCTAACACTGAAGCTTTCTTT

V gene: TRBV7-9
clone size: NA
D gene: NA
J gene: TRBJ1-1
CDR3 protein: CASSLGLGAEAFF
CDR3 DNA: TGTGCCAGCAGCTTGGGACTGGGGGCTGAAGCTTTCTTT

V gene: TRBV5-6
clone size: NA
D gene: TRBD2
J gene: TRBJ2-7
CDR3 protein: CASSLGTSGKVDEQYF
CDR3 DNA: TGTGCCAGCAGCTTAGGGACTAGCGGGAAGGTGGACGAGCAGTACTTC

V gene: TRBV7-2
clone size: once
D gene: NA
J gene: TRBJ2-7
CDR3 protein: CASSLLGGVSSYEQYF
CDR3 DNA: TGTGCCAGCAGCTTACTTGGCGGGGTAAGCTCCTACGAGCAGTACTTC

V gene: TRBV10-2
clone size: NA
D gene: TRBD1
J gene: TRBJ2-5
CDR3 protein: CASSPTGVYETQYF
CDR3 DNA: TGCGCCAGCAGTCCTACAGGGGTCTACGAGACCCAGTACTTC

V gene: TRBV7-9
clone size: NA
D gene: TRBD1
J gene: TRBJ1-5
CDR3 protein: CASSFGTGRGNQPQHF
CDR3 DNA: TGTGCCAGCAGCTTCGGGACAGGGAGGGGCAATCAGCCCCAGCATTTT

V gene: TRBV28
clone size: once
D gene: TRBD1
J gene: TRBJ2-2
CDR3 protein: CVVRGRTGATGELFF
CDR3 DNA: TGTGTCGTAAGGGGCCGGACAGGGGCCACCGGGGAGCTGTTTTTT

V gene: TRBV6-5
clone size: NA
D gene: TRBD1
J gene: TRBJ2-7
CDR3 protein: CASSYSGTGEQYF
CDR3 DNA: TGTGCCAGCAGTTACTCGGGGACAGGGGAGCAGTACTTC

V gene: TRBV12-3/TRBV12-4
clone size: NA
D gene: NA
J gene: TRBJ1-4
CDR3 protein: CASSLSDEKLFF
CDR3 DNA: TGTGCCAGCAGTTTATCCGATGAAAAACTGTTTTTT

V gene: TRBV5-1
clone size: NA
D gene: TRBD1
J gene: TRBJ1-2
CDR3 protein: CASSLSPMGQGSGYTF
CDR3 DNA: TGCGCCAGCAGCTTATCCCCTATGGGACAGGGCTCTGGCTACACCTTC

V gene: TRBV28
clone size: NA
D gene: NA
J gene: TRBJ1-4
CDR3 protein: CASSLMRGRLRSNEKLFF
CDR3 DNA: TGTGCCAGCAGTTTGATGCGGGGGAGATTGAGGTCTAATGAAAAACTGTTTTTT

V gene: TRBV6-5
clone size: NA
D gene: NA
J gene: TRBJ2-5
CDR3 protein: CASSYSVTGRGTQYF
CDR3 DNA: TGTGCCAGCAGTTACTCGGTGACAGGACGCGGGACCCAGTACTTC

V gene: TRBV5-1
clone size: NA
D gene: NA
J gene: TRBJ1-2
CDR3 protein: CASSLEAGLRAGYTF
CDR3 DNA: TGCGCCAGCAGCTTGGAGGCAGGGTTGCGTGCGGGCTACACCTTC

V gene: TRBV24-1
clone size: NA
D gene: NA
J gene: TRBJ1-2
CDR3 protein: CATSAASGYGYTF
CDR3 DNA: TGTGCCACCAGTGCCGCCAGTGGTTATGGCTACACCTTC